A single sample gave rise to the 14 T cell receptor beta chains below, sequenced in a study of graft-versus-host responses after intestinal transplantation. The repertoire was sequenced with immunoSEQ multiplex PCR; TCRdb's copy has only in-frame clones and lacks some. Seen here are roughly 120,000 clones, 90% observed once, and the top ten hold approximately 0.17%. These TCRs' antigens remain unknown. Sequenced material: unstimulated CD4+ T cells sorted from spleen or lymph node cells, taken before intestinal transplant. The receptors stem from a human donor who received an intestinal transplant.

The V gene is TRBV18, the J gene TRBJ2-3; TRBD2 matches at 10 bases. CDR3 length: 19 amino acids. Germline V lookup: CDR1 KGHSH, CDR2 LQKENI. The V segment lost 2 bases and the J segment 4 bases; nucleotides outside the gene matches: 15. For the CDR3, the DNA is TGTGCCAGCTCACCATTAGCGGGAGGTCGCAGTGTGGCCTCAGATACGCAGTATTTT. It translates to CASSPLAGGRSVASDTQYF.

The chain couples TRBV7-2 to TRBJ1-2; no reliable D call. V was shortened by 5 bases and J by 7 bases, with 11 bases between the two germline ends. Germline CDR1 SGHTA, CDR2 FQGNSA. CDR3 length: 12 amino acids. The CDR3 region has the DNA TGTGCCAGCAGCCCTAGGGAGGGTGGCTACACCTTC. Its translation is CASSPREGGYTF.

V gene TRBV25-1 combines with J gene TRBJ2-6; D ambiguous. The V end lost 1 base, the J end lost 1 base, and 5 bases lay between the germline ends. CDR1 is MGHDK and CDR2 is SYGVNS in the germline V gene. The CDR3 contains 15 residues. CDR3 region: CASSEWASGANVLTF. The CDR3 DNA sequence: TGTGCCAGCAGTGAATGGGCATCTGGGGCCAACGTCCTGACTTTC.

The chain uses TRBV5-1 and TRBJ1-1, with 9 bases that match TRBD1. The J segment lost 11 bases and the V segment lost 4 bases, leaving 9 bases of the junction unmatched. The CDR3 runs to 13 residues. Germline V lookup: CDR1 SGHRS, CDR2 YFSETQ. The CDR3 reads CASSPGQGFVAFF. The CDR3 DNA follows: TGCGCCAGCAGCCCGGGACAGGGATTTGTCGCTTTCTTT.

This chain joins TRBV10-2 and TRBJ2-3; tentative D call: TRBD2 (6 bases). V shed 0 bases and J shed 5 bases, with 15 bases lying between them. The CDR3 sequence is 16 residues long. CDR1 and CDR2 (germline): WSHSY, SAAADI. CDR3 sequence reads: CASSESGLGREDTQYF. In DNA, the CDR3 is TGCGCCAGCAGTGAGTCGGGATTGGGGCGGGAAGATACGCAGTATTTT.

V gene TRBV19 combines with J gene TRBJ2-7, with 9 bases that match TRBD1. V gave up 5 bases and J gave up 3 bases; unmatched junction bases: 8. The germline V gene encodes CDR1 LNHDA and CDR2 SQIVND (reference sequence). This CDR3 spans 15 amino acids. The CDR3 loop reads CASSFTGTGFYEQYF. The CDR3, as DNA: TGTGCCAGTAGTTTCACCGGGACAGGGTTCTACGAGCAGTACTTC.

Here the CDR3 reads CASSPTSRDQETQYF. The CDR3, as DNA: TGTGCCAGCAGCCCGACTAGTAGGGACCAAGAGACCCAGTACTTC. The chain has TRBV7-6 and TRBJ2-5; possibly TRBD2 for D (6 bases). V lost 5 bases, J lost 0 bases, and 13 bases lay in between. The CDR3 is 15 residues long. From germline, CDR1 is SGHVS and CDR2 FNYEAQ.

The chain carries TRBV5-4 and TRBJ2-1; 13 positions match TRBD2. V shed 4 bases and J 7 bases; nucleotides not matched to a gene: 8. Germline-derived CDR1 and CDR2 are SGHNT and YYREEE (reference sequence). The length of the CDR3 is 16 residues. CDR3 residues: CASSPGLAGEYNEQFF. CDR3 in DNA: TGTGCCAGCAGCCCAGGACTAGCGGGAGAGTATAATGAGCAGTTCTTC.

The chain employs TRBV7-9 and TRBJ2-2; D possibly corresponds to TRBD2 (5 bases). V shed 5 bases and J shed 7 bases, with 11 bases lying between them. CDR3 length: 13 residues. Germline V CDR1 and CDR2: SEHNR, FQNEAQ (reference sequence). The DNA for the CDR3 is TGTGCCAGCAGCCCGGGATCTCTCGGGGAGCTGTTTTTT. This translates into CASSPGSLGELFF.

This chain joins TRBV5-5 and TRBJ2-1; D not certain. Trimming took 2 bases from V and 0 from J, leaving 9 bases between them. The germline V gene has CDR1 SGHKS and CDR2 YYEKEE (reference sequence). This CDR3 spans 15 amino acids. CDR3 nucleotides: TGTGCCAGCAGCTTAATCTCTAGCTCCTACAATGAGCAGTTCTTC. Residues: CASSLISSSYNEQFF. Drawing the rest from reference TRBV5-5 and TRBJ2-1, the complete variable domain is DAGVTQSPTHLIKTRGQQVTLRCSPISGHKSVSWYQQVLGQGPQFIFQYYEKEERGRGNFPDRFSARQFPNYSSELNVNALLLGDSALYLCASSLISSSYNEQFFGPGTRLTVL.

V is TRBV6-5 and J is TRBJ2-7; 7 nucleotides agree with TRBD1. Unmatched junction bases numbered 2, after V lost 0 bases and J lost 0 bases. Looked up from germline, CDR1 is MNHEY and CDR2 is SVGAGI. The CDR3 sequence is 15 residues long. The CDR3 here is CASSYSTGFSYEQYF. The CDR3 DNA follows: TGTGCCAGCAGTTACTCGACAGGGTTCTCCTACGAGCAGTACTTC.

The chain combines TRBV28 with TRBJ1-2; D is ambiguous. The CDR3 totals 15 residues. V lost 3 bases and J lost 0, with 11 bases in between. Germline V gene lookup returns CDR1 MDHEN and CDR2 SYDVKM. CDR3: CASSFRLGTNYGYTF. CDR3 bases: TGTGCCAGCAGTTTTAGACTAGGGACTAACTATGGCTACACCTTC.

This chain uses TRBV7-6 with TRBJ2-1; TRBD2 matches 8 bases. The CDR3 length is 14 residues. Germline-derived CDR1 and CDR2 are SGHVS and FNYEAQ. J lost 7 bases, V lost 8 bases, and 10 bases had no gene match. The CDR3 is CASGHGTRGNEQFF. The CDR3 DNA sequence: TGTGCCAGCGGTCACGGGACTAGAGGAAATGAGCAGTTCTTC.

This clone was picked up a small number of times. The gene calls are TRBV5-6 and TRBJ1-4, with D possibly being TRBD1 (6 bases). Trimming took 2 bases from V and 5 from J, leaving 10 bases between them. Looked up from germline, CDR1 is SGHDT and CDR2 is YYEEEE. This CDR3 region has 14 residues. In nucleotides, the CDR3 is TGTGCCAGCAGCTTCGGGACAAAAAATGAAAAACTGTTTTTT. Its translation is CASSFGTKNEKLFF. The whole variable domain, remainder taken from reference TRBV5-6 and TRBJ1-4, is DAGVTQSPTHLIKTRGQQVTLRCSPKSGHDTVSWYQQALGQGPQFIFQYYEEEERQRGNFPDRFSGHQFPNYSSELNVNALLLGDSALYLCASSFGTKNEKLFFGSGTQLSVL.